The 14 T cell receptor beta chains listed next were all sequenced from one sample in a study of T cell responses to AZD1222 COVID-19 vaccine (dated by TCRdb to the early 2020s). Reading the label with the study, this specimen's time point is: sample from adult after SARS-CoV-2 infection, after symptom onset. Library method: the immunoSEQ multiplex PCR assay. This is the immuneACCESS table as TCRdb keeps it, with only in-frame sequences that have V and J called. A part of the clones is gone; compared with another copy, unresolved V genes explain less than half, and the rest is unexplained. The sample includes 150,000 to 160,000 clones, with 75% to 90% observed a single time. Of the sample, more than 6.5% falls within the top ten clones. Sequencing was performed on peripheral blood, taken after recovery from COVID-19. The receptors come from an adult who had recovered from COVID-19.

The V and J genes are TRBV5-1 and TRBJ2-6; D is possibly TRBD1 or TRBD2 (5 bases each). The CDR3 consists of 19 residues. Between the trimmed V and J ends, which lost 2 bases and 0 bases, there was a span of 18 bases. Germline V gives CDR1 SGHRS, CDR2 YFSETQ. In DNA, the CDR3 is TGCGCCAGCAGCTTTGGGGCCTTACTACTAGTCTCTGGGGCCAACGTCCTGACTTTC. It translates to CASSFGALLLVSGANVLTF.

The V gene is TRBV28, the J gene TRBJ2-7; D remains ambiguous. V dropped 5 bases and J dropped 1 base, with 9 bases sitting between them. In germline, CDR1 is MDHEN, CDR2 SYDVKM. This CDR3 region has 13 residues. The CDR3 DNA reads TGTGCCAGCAGTCCCTCGGAGTCCTACGAGCAGTACTTC. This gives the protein CASSPSESYEQYF.

The CDR3 loop is CSVDSGGAADTQYF. CDR3 sequence (DNA): TGCAGCGTAGATAGCGGGGGGGCCGCAGATACGCAGTATTTT. V and J are TRBV29-1 and TRBJ2-3; 11 bases are a match to TRBD2. This CDR3 comprises 14 residues. Germline CDR1 SQVTM, CDR2 ANQGSEA. V shed 6 bases and J 4 bases; nucleotides not matched to a gene: 6.

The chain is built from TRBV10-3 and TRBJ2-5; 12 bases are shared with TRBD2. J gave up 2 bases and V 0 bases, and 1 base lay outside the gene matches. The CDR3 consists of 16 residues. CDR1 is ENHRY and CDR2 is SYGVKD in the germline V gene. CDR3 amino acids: CAISESLAGGQETQYF. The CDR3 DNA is TGTGCCATCAGTGAGTCTCTAGCGGGGGGGCAAGAGACCCAGTACTTC.

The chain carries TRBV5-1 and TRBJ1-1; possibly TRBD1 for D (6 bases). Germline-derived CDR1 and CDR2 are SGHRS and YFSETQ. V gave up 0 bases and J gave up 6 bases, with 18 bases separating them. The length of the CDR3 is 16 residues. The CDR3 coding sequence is TGCGCCAGCAGCTTGGCCGGGCACAGGGCTGTGGCTGAAGCTTTCTTT. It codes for CASSLAGHRAVAEAFF. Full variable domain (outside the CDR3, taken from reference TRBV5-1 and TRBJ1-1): KAGVTQTPRYLIKTRGQQVTLSCSPISGHRSVSWYQQTPGQGLQFLFEYFSETQRNKGNFPGRFSGRQFSNSRSEMNVSTLELGDSALYLCASSLAGHRAVAEAFFGQGTRLTVV.

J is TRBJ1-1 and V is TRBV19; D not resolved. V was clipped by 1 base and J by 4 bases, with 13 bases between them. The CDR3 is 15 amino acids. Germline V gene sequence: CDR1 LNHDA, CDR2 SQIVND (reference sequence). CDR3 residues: CASSIGLGASTEAFF. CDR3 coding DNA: TGTGCCAGTAGTATAGGTCTCGGCGCGTCCACTGAAGCTTTCTTT.

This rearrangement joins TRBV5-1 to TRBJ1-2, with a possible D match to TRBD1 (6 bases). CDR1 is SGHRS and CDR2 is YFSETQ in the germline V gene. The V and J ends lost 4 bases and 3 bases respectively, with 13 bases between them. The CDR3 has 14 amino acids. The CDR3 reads CASSLLTGHYGYTF. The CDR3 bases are TGCGCCAGCAGCCTCTTGACAGGCCACTATGGCTACACCTTC.

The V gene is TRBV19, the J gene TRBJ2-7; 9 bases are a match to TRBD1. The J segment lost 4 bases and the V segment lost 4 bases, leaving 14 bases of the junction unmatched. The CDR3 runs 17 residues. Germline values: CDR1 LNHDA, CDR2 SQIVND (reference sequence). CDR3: CASSTYTGGAVGYEQYF. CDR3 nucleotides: TGTGCCAGTAGTACCTACACAGGGGGCGCGGTAGGGTACGAGCAGTACTTC.

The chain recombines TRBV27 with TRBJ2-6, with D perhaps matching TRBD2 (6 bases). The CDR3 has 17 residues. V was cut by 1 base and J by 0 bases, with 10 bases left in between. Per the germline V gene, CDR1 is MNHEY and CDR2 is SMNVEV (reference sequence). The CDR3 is CASSLYGGISGANVLTF. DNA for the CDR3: TGTGCCAGCAGTTTATACGGGGGTATCTCTGGGGCCAACGTCCTGACTTTC.

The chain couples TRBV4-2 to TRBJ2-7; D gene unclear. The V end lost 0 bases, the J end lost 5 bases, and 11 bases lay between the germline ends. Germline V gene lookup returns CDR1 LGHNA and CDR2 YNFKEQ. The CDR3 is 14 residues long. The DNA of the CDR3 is TGTGCCAGCAGCCAAGACGTTGGGCAGAACGAGCAGTACTTC. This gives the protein CASSQDVGQNEQYF.

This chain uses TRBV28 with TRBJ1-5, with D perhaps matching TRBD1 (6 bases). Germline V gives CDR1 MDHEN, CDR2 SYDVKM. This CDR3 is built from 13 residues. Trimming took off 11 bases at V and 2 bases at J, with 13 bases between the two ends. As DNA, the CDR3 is TGTGCCGGAAACAGGGATGGCAATCAGCCCCAGCATTTT. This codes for CAGNRDGNQPQHF.

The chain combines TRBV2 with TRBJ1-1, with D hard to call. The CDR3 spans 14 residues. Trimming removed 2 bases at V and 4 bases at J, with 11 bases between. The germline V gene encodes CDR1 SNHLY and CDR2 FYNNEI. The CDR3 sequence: CASSEQKVATEAFF. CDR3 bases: TGTGCCAGCAGTGAACAGAAGGTTGCCACTGAAGCTTTCTTT.

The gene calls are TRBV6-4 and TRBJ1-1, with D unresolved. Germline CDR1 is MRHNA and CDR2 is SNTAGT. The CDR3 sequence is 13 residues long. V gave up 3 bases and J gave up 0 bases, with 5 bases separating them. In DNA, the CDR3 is TGTGCCAGCAGTGAAGCGGTGAACACTGAAGCTTTCTTT. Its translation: CASSEAVNTEAFF.

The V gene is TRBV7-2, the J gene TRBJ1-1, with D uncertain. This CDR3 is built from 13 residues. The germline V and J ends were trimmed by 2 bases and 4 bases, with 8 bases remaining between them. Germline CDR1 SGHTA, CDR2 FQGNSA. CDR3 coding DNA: TGTGCCAGCAGCTTATCGATGGGCACTGAAGCTTTCTTT. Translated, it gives CASSLSMGTEAFF.